One T cell receptor (beta chain) is described in this entry. This entry comes from a study of technical replicates of blood from a handful of donors. TCRdb keeps only in-frame clones here, not all; method: immunoSEQ multiplex PCR. Here the sample spans approximately 76,000 clones, over 75% being singletons. Germline CDR1 is LNHDA and CDR2 is SQIVND (reference sequence). Trimming stripped 5 bases from V and 6 bases from J, with 11 bases between. The CDR3 runs to 12 residues. The chain links TRBV19 to TRBJ2-7; maybe TRBD1 (5 bases). The sample consisted of T cells isolated from PBMCs. The TCR originated in a human donor in good health. CDR3 nucleotides: TGTGCCAGTAGTCGACAGAAGGGCGAGCAGTACTTC. Amino acids: CASSRQKGEQYF.